What follows is one T cell receptor beta chain and its context. The antigen is undetermined. This sample was included in a study of cytomegalovirus exposure and HLA in healthy donors. General observations from the study: In the analysis, some V segments, TRBV6-2 and TRBV6-3 included, were excluded as indistinguishable. It was assumed in the presence/absence analyses that sequencing depth was roughly uniform across donors.

CDR3 length: 15 amino acids. The trim removed 4 bases at V and 4 bases at J, leaving 5 bases unmatched. Per the germline V gene, CDR1 is MRHNA and CDR2 is SNTAGT. PCR used 60 Vbeta primers and 13 Jbeta primers. Assay used: immunoSEQ multiplex PCR; TCRdb lists only in-frame clones, some missing. The profile shows around 67,000 clones, roughly nine tenths of them singletons. The sequenced sample consisted of PBMCs. The TCR was taken from a woman younger than 45 in good health and CMV-seropositive. This rearrangement joins TRBV6-4 to TRBJ2-1; the match to TRBD2 covers 9 bases. Written as DNA, the CDR3 is TGTGCCAGCAGTGTAACTAGCGGGTCTTACAATGAGCAGTTCTTC. It encodes CASSVTSGSYNEQFF.